This TCR beta chain was captured by sequencing in a study of blood T cell repertoires in COVID-19. The overall study: Some COVID-19 samples were acute and others convalescent; all came from the United States, Italy and Spain.

Germline V gene lookup returns CDR1 KGHSH and CDR2 LQKENI. Trimming removed 2 bases from V and 8 bases from J, with 12 bases in between. This CDR3 has 14 residues. Seattle's cohort entered during active infection and was followed longitudinally. TCRdb keeps only in-frame clones here, not all; method: immunoSEQ multiplex PCR. This table holds more than 150,000 clones, about four fifths found once. Input material: peripheral blood. The rearrangement links TRBV18 to TRBJ2-2; possible D gene TRBD1, 6 bases. The source of this sequence is a woman older than 75 with COVID-19, enrolled during active disease. CDR3 DNA: TGTGCCAGCTCACCAACGGACAGAGCGGGGGAGCTGTTTTTT. This sequence encodes CASSPTDRAGELFF.